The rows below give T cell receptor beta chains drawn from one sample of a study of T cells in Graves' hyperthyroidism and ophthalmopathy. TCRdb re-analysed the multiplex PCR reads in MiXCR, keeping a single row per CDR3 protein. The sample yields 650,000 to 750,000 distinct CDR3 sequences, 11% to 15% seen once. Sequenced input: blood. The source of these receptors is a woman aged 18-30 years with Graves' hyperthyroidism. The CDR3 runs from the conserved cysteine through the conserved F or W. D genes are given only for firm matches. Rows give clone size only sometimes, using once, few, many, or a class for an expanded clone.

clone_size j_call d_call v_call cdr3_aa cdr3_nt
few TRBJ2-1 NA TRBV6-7 CASRVTGQSYNEQFF TGTGCCAGCAGGGTGACAGGCCAGTCCTACAATGAGCAGTTCTTC
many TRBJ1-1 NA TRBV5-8 CASSSPGEGTEAFF TGTGCCAGCAGTAGCCCAGGGGAAGGGACTGAAGCTTTCTTT
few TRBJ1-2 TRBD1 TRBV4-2 CASSLGQAGPYGYTF TGTGCCAGCAGCCTCGGACAGGCAGGGCCCTATGGCTACACCTTC
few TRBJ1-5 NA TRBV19 CASSPFGRQGNQPQHF TGTGCCAGTAGCCCCTTCGGGAGGCAGGGCAATCAGCCCCAGCATTTT
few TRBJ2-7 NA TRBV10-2 CASRDTGRYYEQYF TGCGCCAGCAGAGATACAGGGCGCTACTACGAGCAGTACTTC
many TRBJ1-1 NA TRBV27 CASSLMLPGNTEAFF TGTGCCAGCAGTTTAATGCTCCCGGGGAACACTGAAGCTTTCTTT
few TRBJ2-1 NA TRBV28 CASSPPSMSYRFF TGTGCCAGCAGTCCCCCAAGCATGAGTTATAGGTTCTTC
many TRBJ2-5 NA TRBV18 CASSPTGYQETQYF TGTGCCAGCTCACCTACAGGTTACCAAGAGACCCAGTACTTC
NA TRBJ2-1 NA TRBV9 CASAFTTGTPSYNEQFF TGTGCCAGCGCCTTCACCACCGGGACACCCTCCTACAATGAGCAGTTCTTC
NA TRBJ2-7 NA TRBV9 CASSGKGGYEQYF TGTGCCAGCAGCGGAAAAGGGGGCTACGAGCAGTACTTC
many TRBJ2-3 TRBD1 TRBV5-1 CASSPWTGSTDTQYF TGCGCCAGCAGCCCCTGGACAGGGAGCACAGATACGCAGTATTTT
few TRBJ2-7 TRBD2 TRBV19 CASSEAGVYEQYF TGTGCCAGTAGTGAGGCGGGAGTGTACGAGCAGTACTTC
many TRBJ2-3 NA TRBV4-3 CASSHPRAEGADTQYF TGCGCCAGCAGCCACCCCAGAGCGGAGGGGGCAGATACGCAGTATTTT
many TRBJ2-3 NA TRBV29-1 CSSTGLRMPNTDTQYF TGCAGCTCCACAGGCCTTAGAATGCCGAACACAGATACGCAGTATTTT
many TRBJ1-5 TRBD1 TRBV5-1 CASSRTGMDQPQHF TGCGCCAGCAGCAGGACAGGGATGGATCAGCCCCAGCATTTT
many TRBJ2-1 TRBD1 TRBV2 CASGPGQGIYNEQFF TGTGCCAGCGGTCCGGGACAGGGGATCTACAATGAGCAGTTCTTC
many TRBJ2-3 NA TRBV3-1 CASRQSDSMTSTQYF TGTGCCAGCCGCCAGAGCGACTCCATGACTTCTACGCAGTATTTT
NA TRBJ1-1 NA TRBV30 CAWRGTGTSRSEAFF TGTGCCTGGAGAGGCACCGGGACTTCTAGATCTGAAGCTTTCTTT
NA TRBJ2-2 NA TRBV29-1 CSALRYTGELFF TGCAGCGCCCTCCGATACACCGGGGAGCTGTTTTTT
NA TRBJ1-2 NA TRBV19 CASSISTATYGYTF TGTGCCAGTAGTATAAGCACGGCTACTTATGGCTACACCTTC
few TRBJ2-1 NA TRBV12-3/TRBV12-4 CASRPGGGAYLANEQFF TGTGCCAGCAGACCTGGGGGGGGGGCGTACCTAGCTAATGAGCAGTTCTTC
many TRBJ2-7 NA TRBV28 CASTPGGGLDEQYF TGTGCCAGCACCCCTGGGGGAGGTCTGGACGAGCAGTACTTC
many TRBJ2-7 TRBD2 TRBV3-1 CASSLPGGFAQYF TGTGCCAGCAGCCTCCCGGGAGGGTTCGCGCAGTACTTC